This is a list of T cell receptor beta chains from one sample in a study of T cell responses to AZD1222 COVID-19 vaccine. Data came from immunoSEQ multiplex PCR; TCRdb stores just in-frame clones and leaves some out. The data show about 120,000 clones, approximately 85% seen once. The material was peripheral blood, obtained on day 0 of MenACWY control vaccination. These receptor sequences come from an adult in good health. The CDR3 runs from the conserved cysteine through the conserved F or W. D genes are given only for firm matches. The listing skips clone size in some rows; elsewhere it reads once, few, many or a size class.

>TRBJ2-5|NA|TRBV7-9|NA
TGTGCCAGCAGCTTCGGAAGGGGAGAGACCCAGTACTTC
CASSFGRGETQYF
>TRBJ1-1|NA|TRBV27|NA
TGTGCCAGCAGTTTAATTCCCCCGATGAACACTGAAGCTTTCTTT
CASSLIPPMNTEAFF
>TRBJ1-6|medium-sized|TRBV5-1|NA
TGCGCCAGCAGCTTGGGTGGGGACACCCGGGCTAATTCACCCCTCCACTTT
CASSLGGDTRANSPLHF
>TRBJ1-1|once|TRBV4-1|NA
TGCGCCAGCACCCTCCAGGCCTCAGGGACTGAAGCTTTCTTT
CASTLQASGTEAFF
>TRBJ1-1|NA|TRBV24-1|TRBD1
TGTGCCACCAGTACTGGGACAGGGGGCTTGAACACTGAAGCTTTCTTT
CATSTGTGGLNTEAFF
>TRBJ1-3|NA|TRBV5-1|NA
TGCGCCAGCAGCTTCGGGGAATACTCTGGAAACACCATATATTTT
CASSFGEYSGNTIYF
>TRBJ2-7|NA|TRBV4-1|NA
TGCGCCAGCAGCCGAAGTGGAACCTCCTCCTACGAGCAGTACTTC
CASSRSGTSSYEQYF
>TRBJ2-7|NA|TRBV27|NA
TGTGCCAGCAGAACAGGAGCCTACGAGCAGTACTTC
CASRTGAYEQYF
>TRBJ2-5|NA|TRBV10-3|TRBD2
TGTGCCATCAGACCTAGCGGGGGCGCGGAGACCCAGTACTTC
CAIRPSGGAETQYF
>TRBJ1-5|NA|TRBV10-1|NA
TGCGCCAGCAGCGGTGGGGCAGGGGTTTATAGCAATCAGCCCCAGCATTTT
CASSGGAGVYSNQPQHF
>TRBJ2-3|NA|TRBV7-2|TRBD1
TGTGCCAGCAGCCCTTCGTGGACAGGGTCAGATACGCAGTATTTT
CASSPSWTGSDTQYF
>TRBJ1-1|NA|TRBV18|NA
TGTGCCAGCTCACCACAGGGTGTCGTGAACACTGAAGCTTTCTTT
CASSPQGVVNTEAFF
>TRBJ1-6|NA|TRBV28|NA
TGTGCCAGCAGTTTTGGGGGGAGCTCCTATAATTCACCCCTCCACTTT
CASSFGGSSYNSPLHF
>TRBJ2-7|NA|TRBV6-1|NA
TGTGCCAGCAGTGAAGCGCTATGGGGAGAGCAGTACTTC
CASSEALWGEQYF
>TRBJ1-2|NA|TRBV19|TRBD1
TGTGCCAGTAGTACTTCTCACAGGGGATACAGAGATGGCTACACCTTC
CASSTSHRGYRDGYTF
>TRBJ1-5|NA|TRBV27|TRBD1
TGTGCCAGCAGTTCTATCCAGGACAGGGGAAATCAGCCCCAGCATTTT
CASSSIQDRGNQPQHF
>TRBJ1-2|NA|TRBV7-2|TRBD1
TGTGCCAGCAGGATAGGACAGGGGGATTATGGCTACACCTTC
CASRIGQGDYGYTF
>TRBJ2-3|once|TRBV9|NA
TGTGCCAGCAGCGCCTCAACCAACACAGATACGCAGTATTTT
CASSASTNTDTQYF
>TRBJ2-5|NA|TRBV7-3|NA
TGTGCCAGCAGCTTAACGGGGCAACAGGCGCGACAAGAGACCCAGTACTTC
CASSLTGQQARQETQYF
>TRBJ1-6|NA|TRBV5-6|TRBD1
TGTGCCAGCAGCTTGCGCGGGACAGGGCGTGGGGCAAATTCACCCCTCCACTTT
CASSLRGTGRGANSPLHF
>TRBJ2-1|NA|TRBV6-2/TRBV6-3|TRBD2
TGTGCCAGCAGTTCCCTACTAGCGGCCCCCTCCAATGAGCAGTTCTTC
CASSSLLAAPSNEQFF
>TRBJ1-1|NA|TRBV3-1/TRBV3-2|NA
TGTGCCAGCAGCCAAATCAGAACTGAAGCTTTCTTT
CASSQIRTEAFF
>TRBJ1-4|NA|TRBV19|NA
TGTGCCAGCAACATAGACGGCCAGGTTGGAAAACTGTTTTTT
CASNIDGQVGKLFF